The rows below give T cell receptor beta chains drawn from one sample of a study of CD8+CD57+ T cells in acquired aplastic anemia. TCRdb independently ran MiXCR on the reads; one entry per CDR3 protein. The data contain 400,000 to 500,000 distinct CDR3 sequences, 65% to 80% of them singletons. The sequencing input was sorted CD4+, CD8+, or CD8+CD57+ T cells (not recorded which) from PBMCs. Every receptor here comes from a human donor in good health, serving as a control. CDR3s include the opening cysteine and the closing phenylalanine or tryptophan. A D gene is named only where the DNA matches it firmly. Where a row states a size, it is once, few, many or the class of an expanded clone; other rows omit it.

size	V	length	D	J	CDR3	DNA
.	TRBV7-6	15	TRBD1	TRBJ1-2	CASSLGTEANYGYTF	TGTGCCAGTAGCCTAGGGACAGAAGCTAACTATGGCTACACCTTC
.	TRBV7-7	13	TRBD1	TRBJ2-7	CASSSSGGREQYF	TGTGCCAGCAGCTCCTCAGGGGGCAGAGAGCAGTACTTC
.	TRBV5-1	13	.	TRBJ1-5	CASSFDWDQPQHF	TGCGCCAGCAGCTTCGATTGGGATCAGCCCCAGCATTTT
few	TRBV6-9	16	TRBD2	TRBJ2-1	CASSYSTSGGAIKQFF	TGTGCCAGCAGTTATTCGACTAGCGGGGGGGCCATTAAACAGTTCTTC
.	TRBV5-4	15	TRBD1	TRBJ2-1	CASSAGTRGNDEQFF	TGTGCCAGCAGCGCAGGGACCAGGGGGAACGATGAGCAGTTCTTC
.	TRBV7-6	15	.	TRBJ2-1	CASSLVRGSTDALFF	TGTGCCAGCAGCTTAGTACGGGGCTCTACTGACGCCCTCTTCTTC
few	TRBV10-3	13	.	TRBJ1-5	CASSPKRDQPQHF	TGTGCCAGCAGTCCCAAACGGGATCAGCCCCAGCATTTT
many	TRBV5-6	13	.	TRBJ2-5	CASSFLAEETQYF	TGTGCCAGCAGCTTTCTAGCTGAAGAGACCCAGTACTTC
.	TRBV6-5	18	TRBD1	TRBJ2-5	CASSLVTTGQGAEETQYF	TGTGCCAGCAGTTTAGTGACTACGGGACAGGGGGCAGAAGAGACCCAGTACTTC
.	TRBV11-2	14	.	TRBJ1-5	CASSSGANNQPQHF	TGTGCCAGCAGCTCTGGGGCTAACAATCAGCCCCAGCATTTT
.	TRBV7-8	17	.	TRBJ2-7	CASSPGPGDLALDEQYF	TGTGCCAGCAGCCCAGGACCCGGGGACCTGGCCTTGGACGAGCAGTACTTC
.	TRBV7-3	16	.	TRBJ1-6	CASSQSDSGNTIHLHF	TGTGCCAGCAGCCAATCAGACTCTGGAAACACCATACACCTCCACTTT
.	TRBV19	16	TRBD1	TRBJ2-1	CASNSLAGTGEGEQFF	TGTGCCAGTAATTCACTCGCCGGGACAGGGGAGGGTGAGCAGTTCTTC
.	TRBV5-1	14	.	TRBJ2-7	CTSSLGPGSYEQYF	TGCACCAGCAGCTTGGGTCCAGGATCCTACGAGCAGTACTTC
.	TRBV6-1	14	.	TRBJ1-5	CASVRGYSNQPQHF	TGTGCCAGCGTACGGGGTTATAGCAATCAGCCCCAGCATTTT
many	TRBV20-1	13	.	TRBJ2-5	CSALLVREETQYF	TGCAGTGCCCTACTCGTCAGGGAAGAGACCCAGTACTTC
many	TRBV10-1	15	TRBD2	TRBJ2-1	CASSESGGARGEQFF	TGCGCCAGCAGTGAATCGGGGGGGGCTAGAGGTGAGCAGTTCTTC
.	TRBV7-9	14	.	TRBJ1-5	CASSRTDDGYTHHF	TGTGCCAGCAGCCGGACAGACGATGGCTACACCCACCATTTT
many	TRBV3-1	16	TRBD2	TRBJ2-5	CASSLSSGGAGETQYF	TGTGCCAGCAGCCTAAGTAGCGGGGGGGCTGGAGAGACCCAGTACTTC
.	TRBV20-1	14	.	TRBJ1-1	CSGRRGRGNTEAFF	TGCAGCGGTAGGAGAGGGCGAGGGAACACTGAAGCTTTCTTT
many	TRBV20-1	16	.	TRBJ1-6	CSARDLLGRGPSPLHF	TGCAGTGCTAGAGATTTATTAGGCAGGGGACCATCACCCCTCCACTTT
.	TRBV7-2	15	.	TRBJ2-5	CASSLTGGPLRARYF	.
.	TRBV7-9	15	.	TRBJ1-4	CASSQDLHSAEKLYF	TGTGCCAGCAGCCAAGATCTGCACAGTGCTGAAAAACTATATTTT
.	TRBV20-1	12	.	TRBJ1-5	CSASTTNQPQHF	TGCAGTGCTAGTACAACTAATCAGCCCCAGCATTTT
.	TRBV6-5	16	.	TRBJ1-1	CASRIDPGRKNTKAFF	TGTGCCAGTAGAATAGATCCGGGACGTAAGAACACTAAAGCTTTCTTT
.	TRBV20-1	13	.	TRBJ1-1	CSAPAYPHTEAFF	TGCAGTGCTCCCGCTTACCCGCACACTGAAGCTTTCTTT
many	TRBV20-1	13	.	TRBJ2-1	CSALFLTYNEQFF	TGCAGTGCCCTTTTTTTAACCTACAATGAGCAGTTCTTC
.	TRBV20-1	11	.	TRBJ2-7	CSATRDIDTDF	TGCAGTGCTACCAGGGATATCGACACTGACTTC
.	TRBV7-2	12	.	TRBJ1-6	CASSANKAPLQF	TGTGCCAGCAGTGCTAATAAGGCACCCCTCCAGTTT
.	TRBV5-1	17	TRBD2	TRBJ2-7	CASSWNLGGGGPYEQYF	TGCGCCAGCAGCTGGAATCTCGGGGGGGGGGGACCCTACGAGCAGTACTTC
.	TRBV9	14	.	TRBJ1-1	CASSVRGLVYEAFF	TGTGCCAGCAGCGTGAGGGGCCTAGTCTATGAAGCTTTCTTT
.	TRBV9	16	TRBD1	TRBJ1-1	CASSLDPRGGTGSLIF	TGTGCCAGCAGCTTAGACCCCAGGGGCGGGACAGGTTCCCTCATTTTT
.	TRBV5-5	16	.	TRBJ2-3	CVSSSSPGAAIDTQYF	TGTGTCAGCAGCTCATCGCCAGGGGCTGCTATTGATACGCAGTATTTT
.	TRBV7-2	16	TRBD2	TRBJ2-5	CASSERLAGGGETQYF	TGTGCCAGCAGCGAGAGGCTAGCGGGGGGCGGGGAGACCCAGTACTTC
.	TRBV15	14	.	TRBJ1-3	CATSRGGDRYTIYF	TGTGCCACCAGCAGAGGGGGCGACAGATACACCATATATTTT
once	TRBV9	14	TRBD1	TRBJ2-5	CASSNTGGEEYDYF	TGTGCCAGCAGCAATACAGGGGGCGAAGAGTATGACTACTTC
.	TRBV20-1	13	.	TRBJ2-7	CSAWDGDPHEQYF	TGCAGTGCTTGGGACGGGGATCCCCACGAGCAGTACTTC
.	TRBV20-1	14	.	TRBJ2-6	CSAALRAAANVLTF	TGCAGTGCCGCCCTGCGCGCTGCTGCCAACGTCCTGACTTTC
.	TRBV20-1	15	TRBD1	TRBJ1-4	CSARDQGTGNEKLFF	TGCAGTGCTAGAGATCAAGGGACAGGAAATGAAAAACTGTTTTTT
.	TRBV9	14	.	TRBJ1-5	CASSPSYRKQPQHF	TGTGCCAGCAGTCCATCCTATAGAAAGCAGCCCCAGCATTTT
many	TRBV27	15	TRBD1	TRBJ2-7	CASSLLGQGAGEQYF	TGTGCCAGCAGTTTACTGGGACAGGGGGCTGGCGAGCAGTACTTC
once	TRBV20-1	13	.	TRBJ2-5	CSARVGGGETQYF	TGCAGCGCCAGGGTTGGGGGCGGGGAGACCCAGTACTTC
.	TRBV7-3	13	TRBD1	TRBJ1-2	CASRLGTGGVKQF	TGTGCCAGCAGACTCGGGACAGGGGGAGTCAAGCAGTTC
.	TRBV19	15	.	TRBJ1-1	CASSIAHMRDAEAFF	TGTGCCAGTAGTATAGCCCACATGAGGGACGCTGAAGCTTTCTTT
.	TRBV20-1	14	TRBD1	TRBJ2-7	CSATKMTGPYEQYF	TGCAGTGCTACAAAAATGACAGGGCCTTACGAGCAGTACTTC
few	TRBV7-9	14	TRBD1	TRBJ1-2	CASSLGQRSYGYTF	TGTGCCAGCAGCTTGGGACAGCGGAGCTATGGCTACACCTTC
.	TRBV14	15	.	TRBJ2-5	CASSPGRGTGETQYF	TGTGCCAGCAGCCCCGGCCGGGGGACGGGGGAGACCCAGTACTTC
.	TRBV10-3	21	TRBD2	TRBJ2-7	CAISESAPGLAGATQAYEQYF	TGTGCCATCAGTGAGTCGGCCCCGGGACTAGCGGGAGCCACTCAGGCCTACGAGCAGTACTTC
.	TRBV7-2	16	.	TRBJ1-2	CASSLAGRRGEGGYTF	TGTGCCAGCAGCTTAGCGGGGCGGCGTGGGGAGGGTGGCTACACCTTC
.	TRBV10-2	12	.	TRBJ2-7	CASNDGTAEQYF	TGCGCCAGCAACGACGGGACGGCCGAGCAGTACTTC
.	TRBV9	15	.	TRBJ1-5	CASSEAASNYQPQHF	TGTGCCAGCTCAGAAGCGGCGTCTAACTATCAGCCCCAGCATTTT
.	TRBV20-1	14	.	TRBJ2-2	CSALGWGGNRELFF	TGCAGTGCGCTAGGCTGGGGTGGAAACAGGGAGCTGTTTTTT